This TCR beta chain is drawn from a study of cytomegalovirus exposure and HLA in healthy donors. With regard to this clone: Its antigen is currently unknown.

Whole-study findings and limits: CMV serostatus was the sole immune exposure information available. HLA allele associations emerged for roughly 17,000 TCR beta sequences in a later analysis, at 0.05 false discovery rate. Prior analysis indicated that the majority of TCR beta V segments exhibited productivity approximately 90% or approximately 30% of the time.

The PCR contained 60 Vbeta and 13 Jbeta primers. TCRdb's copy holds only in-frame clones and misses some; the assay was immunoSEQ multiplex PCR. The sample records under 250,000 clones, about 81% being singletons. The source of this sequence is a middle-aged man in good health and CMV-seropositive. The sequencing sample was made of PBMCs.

In DNA form, the CDR3 reads TGTGCCCTGGCTAGCGGGGAATCTGAGGCATACAATGAGCAGTTCTTC. This encodes CALASGESEAYNEQFF. The V and J genes are TRBV7-9 and TRBJ2-1; TRBD2 aligns across 9 bases. From germline, CDR1 is SEHNR and CDR2 FQNEAQ (reference sequence). The CDR3 totals 16 residues. V lost 11 bases, J lost 4 bases, and 15 bases stayed unmatched.